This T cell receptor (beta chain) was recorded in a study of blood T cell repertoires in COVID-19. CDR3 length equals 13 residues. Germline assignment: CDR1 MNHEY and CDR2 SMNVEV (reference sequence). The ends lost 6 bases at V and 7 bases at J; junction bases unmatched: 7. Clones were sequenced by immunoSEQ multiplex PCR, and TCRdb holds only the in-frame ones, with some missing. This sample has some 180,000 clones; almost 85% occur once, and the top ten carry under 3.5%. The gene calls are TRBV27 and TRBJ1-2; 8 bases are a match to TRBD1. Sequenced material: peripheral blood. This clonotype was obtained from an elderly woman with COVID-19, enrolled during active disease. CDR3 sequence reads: CASSLLGQGGYTF. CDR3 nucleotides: TGTGCCAGCAGCTTACTAGGACAGGGTGGCTACACCTTC.